The entry below describes one T cell receptor (beta chain). These data originate in a study of blood T cell repertoires in COVID-19. Study at large: The origin of the acute and convalescent COVID-19 samples was the United States, Italy and Spain. From T cells, B-cell-depleted T cells, or PBMCs came the material, which was cDNA or gDNA.

CDR1 LNHDA and CDR2 SQIVND come from the germline V gene (reference sequence). The CDR3 consists of 14 residues. V dropped 3 bases and J dropped 2 bases, with 10 bases sitting between them. Per the original data handling: It was from reference gene primer amplification that nucleated cell counts were estimated. Method: immunoSEQ multiplex PCR; TCRdb's copy keeps in-frame clones and lacks some. Clone size and the V and J calls come from that table; the DNA yielded D and trimming. This table holds some 310,000 clones, 85% to 90% found once. The Seattle patients joined while their infection was active and were tracked longitudinally afterward.

This clonotype was obtained from a woman aged 30 to 39 with COVID-19, enrolled during active disease. This rearrangement joins TRBV19 to TRBJ1-2; D is ambiguous. Material: peripheral blood. CDR3 protein: CASSMGQANYGYTF. CDR3 DNA sequence: TGTGCCAGTAGTATGGGCCAGGCCAACTATGGCTACACCTTC.